This T cell receptor (beta chain) is drawn from a study of cytomegalovirus exposure and HLA in healthy donors (TCRdb year 2017). Looking at the study overall: An earlier analysis of some 600 of the donors reported about 280 Gb of sequence data and roughly 120 million unique TCR beta sequences obtained from about 200 million T cells. Donor age, sex, ethnicity and CMV serostatus were compiled together with the repertoire data. To predict cytomegalovirus infection status, the study combined high-throughput TCR immunosequencing, statistical association of individual TCRs with disease status, and machine learning. A later genetic analysis took genome-wide SNP genotypes for about 55% of the 666 donors and used that subset as a discovery cohort. The study aimed to test whether signatures of past pathogen exposure could be identified by cataloging public T cell receptors. A handful of DR-DQ haplotypes were handled as single units for association and clustering because linkage in the cohort was strong. Among 398 genotyped donors of the cohort, an average of about 220,000 unique TCR beta nucleotide sequences was sequenced per donor, of which roughly 18% were non-productive. In addition to the first cohort of around 670 subjects, a separate validation cohort of approximately 130 different subjects was used. Among the approximately 430 genotyped donors, 81% belonged to the genetic ancestry cluster associated with self-reported Caucasian donors. The number of typed donors differed by locus: about 629-630 for A, B, C, DRB1 and DQB1; 522 for DQA1; 606 for DPA1; and 400 to 480 for DPB1. HLA typing included class I and class II loci at four-digit resolution. About 280 gigabases of sequencing data and around 85 million unique TCR sequences made up an early release that covered approximately 620 HLA-typed donors. Every discovery cohort repertoire had been produced on one sequencing platform. To study patterns of TCR occurrence, a later analysis re-analyzed previously published TCR beta repertoires from just over 650 donors and added high-resolution HLA genotyping. An earlier analysis of roughly 600 of the donors used high-throughput TCR beta sequencing to judge whether each TCR beta V gene segment behaved as functional or pseudogenic. Rather than drawing on any new phenotypic data, the later analysis identified candidate immune exposures from TCR beta sequences and the way those sequences occurred across donors. Using immunosequencing, the study profiled T cell repertoires from some 670 subjects and related those repertoires to cytomegalovirus serostatus.

The cohort consisted of approximately 690 healthy bone marrow donors. All cohort members were sampled while nominally healthy, although unrecorded immune exposures were likely present. The donor was CMV seropositive and belonged to the group of 250 to 300 seropositive cohort members. A peripheral blood sample was collected from each donor, and TCR beta sequencing was performed on peripheral blood mononuclear cells. The Qiagen DNeasy Blood Extraction Kit was used to extract genomic DNA from the blood cell samples. In the case of this clone: Which antigen it targets is not known.

The library came from the immunoSEQ multiplex PCR assay. The multiplex PCR relied on a mix of 60 forward primers for TCR Vbeta segments and 13 reverse primers for TCR Jbeta segments. The CDR3 region of rearranged TCR beta genes was amplified from genomic DNA with a multiplex PCR assay. On the Illumina HiSeq System, the amplified TCR beta libraries were sequenced as 87-base-pair reads. Per the authors' processing: A later analysis tallied 75 million to 95 million unique TCR beta chains across the 610 or so repertoires, and roughly 11 million of those chains were shared by two or more donors. A nearest-neighbor algorithm error-corrected the raw reads and collapsed the reads into unique sequences, merging closely related sequences to remove PCR and sequencing errors. Alignment of CDR3 sequences to IMGT reference sequences was used to assign V, D and J gene segments. For a sequence to be retained, a match of at least six nucleotides to both a V gene segment and a J gene segment was required. Rearrangements were called productive when the CDR3 lacked stop codons and stayed in frame with V and J; all others were non-productive. Following IMGT convention, CDR3 was defined as the stretch from the second conserved V-encoded cysteine up to the conserved J-encoded phenylalanine. Sequences without an unambiguous match to a single V gene segment were excluded from the earlier analysis of about 600 of the donors. An earlier analysis of 587 of the donors called V segments functional above 56.7% productive rearrangements and segregating when the between-donor standard deviation exceeded 5%. To diagnose cytomegalovirus status from the catalog of TCR beta chain sequences, a statistical classification framework was built. In a later analysis, TCR nucleotide sequences were compared against IMGT/GENE-DB human TR gene sequences so that V and J genes could be assigned. In a later analysis, CDR3 sequences and most-parsimonious VDJ recombination scenarios were assigned using the TCRdist pipeline. A later analysis defined each TCR beta chain by its CDR3 amino acid sequence plus V-gene family, and excluded reads lacking a unique V-gene family. In a later analysis, several hundred highly shared, low-generation-probability nucleotide sequences were removed to address suspected cross-contamination and a sequencing artifact. A later analysis calculated a clonal expansion index for each public chain from normalized within-repertoire ranks of inferred template counts. In a later analysis, generation probabilities were computed with a VDJ recombination model fitted to out-of-frame rearrangements, and the resulting probabilities were checked against IGoR. Hypergeometric tests were used in a later analysis to score TCR-TCR, TCR-HLA and TCR-CMV co-occurrence, with a repertoire-size bias correction applied to the TCR pairs. A later analysis estimated false discovery rates by permuting HLA or CMV assignments 20 times. In a later analysis, co-occurring TCRs were grouped with DBSCAN, and TCRdist sequence similarity was added when clustering was performed within HLA-allele-positive subsets. Co-occurrence clustering excluded repertoires with fewer than 30,000 or more than 120,000 public chains, plus five with anomalous nucleotide sharing. TCRdb provides this immuneACCESS table in a form limited to in-frame rearrangements. Some clones are lacking; in checked studies, under half of them reflect an unresolved V gene, and why the rest are absent is not known. The DNA was the basis for D and trimming; V, J and clone size are from that table. This sample's table carries about 120,000 clones. Around 1.6% of the sample is held by the ten biggest clonotypes.

The germline V gene supplies CDR1 MDHEN and CDR2 SYDVKM. V is reduced by 4 bases and J by 7 bases, leaving a spacing of 11 bases between them. Its CDR3 holds 13 amino acids, cysteine through phenylalanine. Only the CDR3 DNA is retained, 39 bases long and in frame from the first base. Overall study results and their limits: According to a later analysis, parvovirus B19, influenza, CMV and Epstein-Barr virus appeared linked to several top co-occurrence clusters. Compared with equally common non-associated chains, HLA-associated TCR beta chains in a later analysis were more clonally expanded and had lower generation probabilities. The classifier was reported to diagnose cytomegalovirus status with high specificity and sensitivity in both the original and validation cohorts. In the study, about 150 TCR beta chains were listed as associated with cytomegalovirus. Because counts were too low, approximately 15 rarely observed V segments, including chromosome 9 orphons, were excluded from the earlier analysis of some 590 of the donors. When HLA alleles, especially DR and DQ, strongly co-occurred, TCR associations were difficult to assign to individual alleles. A cluster of highly shared sequence variants was judged likely to represent a technical artifact of the sequencing pipeline. In a later analysis, TCR association rates were found to vary across HLA loci, with the most associated TCRs seen for DRB1 alleles and the fewest for HLA-C alleles. The presence/absence analyses assumed that sequencing depth was roughly uniform across donors, and that assumption may not be true. The only immune exposure information available for the cohort was CMV serostatus. A further reported finding was that TCR beta sequences accurately predicted the HLA-A and HLA-B alleles for most subjects in the first cohort. A few of the identified cytomegalovirus-associated TCR beta chains were confirmed in vitro to be specific for cytomegalovirus antigens. Because some donors lacked HLA typing at each locus, the association tests relied only on the typed subset. The authors suggested that the approach could potentially be extended to other disease states and immunological phenotypes. The cohort was sequenced for TCR beta chains only, and without alpha or paired-chain data the features that could be detected were limited. A later genetic analysis associated a missense DCLRE1C variant with V-gene and J-gene trimming of TCR beta chains, and an independent cohort replicated the association. Correlated functional status among segregating V segments might be attributable to linkage disequilibrium, but an unknown experimental factor could not be ruled out. In an earlier analysis of about 550 of the donors, most TCR beta V segments were observed in productive rearrangements about 87% or about 30% of the time, broadly matching IMGT annotations. In a later analysis, 16,951 TCR beta sequences were associated with specific HLA alleles at a false discovery rate of 0.05. A later genetic analysis reported fewer N-insertions in productive TCRs among donors in an Asian-associated ancestry cluster than the roughly 620-donor mean. A later analysis found that most CMV-associated TCR beta chains appeared HLA-restricted, with HLA associations seemingly driven largely by CMV exposure. Because the 87-base-pair reads could not distinguish some IMGT-functional V segments, including TRBV6-2 and TRBV6-3, those segments were excluded. Most TCR sequences were observed very rarely across donors, whereas some public TCRs were present in many individuals.

The rearranged segments are TRBV28 and TRBJ2-4, with no confidently assigned D gene. This TCR was recovered from a woman aged 40 to 50 in good health and CMV-seropositive. The sample taken for sequencing was PBMCs. The CDR3 here reads CASSYPNANIQYF. The nucleotide sequence reads TGTGCCAGCAGTTACCCGAATGCGAACATTCAGTACTTC.